A selection of T cell receptor beta chains follows, all from one sample in a study of PD-1 blockade in classical Hodgkin lymphoma. The method was immunoSEQ multiplex PCR; TCRdb's version includes in-frame clones alone and lacks a portion of them. This table holds 50,000 to 65,000 clones, 70% to 90% found once. The sample consisted of peripheral blood mononuclear cells (PBMCs), taken before the fourth cycle of nivolumab. These receptors came from a human donor with classical Hodgkin lymphoma. Each CDR3 is given with its conserved first and last residue. D genes are given only for firm matches. Part of the rows lack a size; the others show once, few, many or a class for expanded clones.

J gene: TRBJ2-1; V gene: TRBV27; clone size: -; D gene: -; CDR3 protein: CASSLSKGWNEQFF; CDR3 DNA: TGTGCCAGCAGTTTATCGAAAGGGTGGAATGAGCAGTTCTTC
J gene: TRBJ2-1; V gene: TRBV27; clone size: -; D gene: TRBD2; CDR3 protein: CASSLGLADSYNEQFF; CDR3 DNA: TGTGCCAGCAGTTTAGGGCTAGCGGACTCCTACAATGAGCAGTTCTTC
J gene: TRBJ2-6; V gene: TRBV5-1; clone size: -; D gene: TRBD1; CDR3 protein: CASSTTGNGANVLTF; CDR3 DNA: TGCGCCAGCAGCACGACAGGGAACGGGGCCAACGTCCTGACTTTC
J gene: TRBJ1-2; V gene: TRBV5-1; clone size: -; D gene: -; CDR3 protein: CASSLVVGYGYTF; CDR3 DNA: TGCGCCAGCAGCTTGGTAGTCGGCTATGGCTACACCTTC
J gene: TRBJ2-2; V gene: TRBV7-7; clone size: -; D gene: -; CDR3 protein: CASSPARTGELFF; CDR3 DNA: TGTGCCAGCAGTCCCGCTCGCACCGGGGAGCTGTTTTTT
J gene: TRBJ2-1; V gene: TRBV7-4; clone size: -; D gene: TRBD2; CDR3 protein: CASSLDPLAGVGDEQFF; CDR3 DNA: TGTGCCAGCAGCTTAGACCCTCTAGCGGGGGTTGGGGATGAGCAGTTCTTC
J gene: TRBJ2-6; V gene: TRBV5-1; clone size: once; D gene: -; CDR3 protein: CASSFVDGTYRANVLTF; CDR3 DNA: TGCGCCAGCAGCTTCGTAGACGGTACGTATCGGGCCAACGTCCTGACTTTC
J gene: TRBJ1-1; V gene: TRBV7-8; clone size: few; D gene: -; CDR3 protein: CASSDRRKNTEAFF; CDR3 DNA: TGTGCCAGCAGTGACAGGAGAAAGAACACTGAAGCTTTCTTT
J gene: TRBJ1-2; V gene: TRBV5-1; clone size: -; D gene: TRBD1; CDR3 protein: CASSLDRGYYGYTF; CDR3 DNA: TGCGCCAGCAGCTTGGACAGGGGGTACTATGGCTACACCTTC
J gene: TRBJ1-5; V gene: TRBV6-1; clone size: -; D gene: TRBD1; CDR3 protein: CASSGETGGSWVHQPQHF; CDR3 DNA: TGTGCCAGCAGTGGAGAGACAGGGGGCTCTTGGGTACATCAGCCCCAGCATTTT
J gene: TRBJ2-5; V gene: TRBV10-1; clone size: -; D gene: TRBD2; CDR3 protein: CASSASGQETQYF; CDR3 DNA: TGCGCCAGCAGTGCTAGCGGTCAAGAGACCCAGTACTTC
J gene: TRBJ2-3; V gene: TRBV11-3; clone size: -; D gene: -; CDR3 protein: CASSLDQLDTQYF; CDR3 DNA: TGTGCCAGCAGCTTAGATCAATTAGATACGCAGTATTTT
J gene: TRBJ2-7; V gene: TRBV12-5; clone size: -; D gene: TRBD1; CDR3 protein: CASGIPDRGEVEQYF; CDR3 DNA: TGTGCTAGTGGTATCCCCGACAGGGGTGAAGTCGAGCAGTACTTC
J gene: TRBJ1-1; V gene: TRBV10-1; clone size: once; D gene: -; CDR3 protein: CASSGLRGTEAFF; CDR3 DNA: TGCGCCAGCAGTGGACTTAGGGGCACTGAAGCTTTCTTT
J gene: TRBJ1-1; V gene: TRBV30; clone size: few; D gene: -; CDR3 protein: CASRENTEAFF; CDR3 DNA: TGTGCCTCCCGGGAGAACACTGAAGCTTTCTTT
J gene: TRBJ2-7; V gene: TRBV10-2; clone size: once; D gene: TRBD1; CDR3 protein: CASRKGQGPGEQYF; CDR3 DNA: TGCGCCAGCAGGAAGGGACAGGGTCCTGGCGAGCAGTACTTC
J gene: TRBJ2-3; V gene: TRBV27; clone size: -; D gene: TRBD2; CDR3 protein: CASSSRLASTDTQYF; CDR3 DNA: TGTGCCAGCAGTTCCCGACTAGCGAGCACAGATACGCAGTATTTT
J gene: TRBJ1-1; V gene: TRBV5-1; clone size: -; D gene: -; CDR3 protein: CASSSQGGDTEAFF; CDR3 DNA: TGCGCCAGCAGCTCACAGGGCGGAGACACTGAAGCTTTCTTT
J gene: TRBJ1-4; V gene: TRBV4-1; clone size: -; D gene: TRBD1; CDR3 protein: CASSQARGRGSEKLFF; CDR3 DNA: TGCGCCAGCAGCCAGGCGCGTGGCAGGGGGAGTGAAAAACTGTTTTTT
J gene: TRBJ1-4; V gene: TRBV28; clone size: -; D gene: TRBD1; CDR3 protein: CASSPPGQGWEKLFF; CDR3 DNA: TGTGCCAGCAGTCCCCCGGGACAGGGGTGGGAAAAACTGTTTTTT
J gene: TRBJ2-3; V gene: TRBV4-2; clone size: -; D gene: -; CDR3 protein: CASSQVAIQKVDTQYF; CDR3 DNA: TGTGCCAGCAGCCAAGTGGCTATCCAGAAGGTAGATACGCAGTATTTT
J gene: TRBJ1-3; V gene: TRBV7-9; clone size: -; D gene: TRBD1; CDR3 protein: CASSKSGTAGNTIYF; CDR3 DNA: TGTGCCAGCAGCAAATCCGGGACAGCTGGAAACACCATATATTTT
J gene: TRBJ1-3; V gene: TRBV5-1; clone size: -; D gene: -; CDR3 protein: CASSPVQGPGNTIYF; CDR3 DNA: TGCGCCAGCAGCCCCGTTCAGGGACCCGGAAACACCATATATTTT
J gene: TRBJ2-3; V gene: TRBV6-4; clone size: once; D gene: TRBD1; CDR3 protein: CASSPTGDRTDTQYF; CDR3 DNA: TGTGCCAGCAGCCCCACAGGGGATAGGACAGATACGCAGTATTTT
J gene: TRBJ2-5; V gene: TRBV25-1; clone size: -; D gene: -; CDR3 protein: CASTLSGSVQETQYF; CDR3 DNA: TGTGCCAGCACCCTCTCGGGTTCAGTTCAAGAGACCCAGTACTTC
J gene: TRBJ1-6; V gene: TRBV6-6; clone size: -; D gene: -; CDR3 protein: CASSIGSGADSPLHF; CDR3 DNA: TGTGCCAGCAGCATAGGGTCGGGGGCGGATTCACCCCTCCACTTT
J gene: TRBJ2-1; V gene: TRBV4-1; clone size: -; D gene: -; CDR3 protein: CASSQYQGSRHNEQFF; CDR3 DNA: TGCGCCAGCAGCCAATACCAGGGTTCGCGGCACAATGAGCAGTTCTTC
J gene: TRBJ2-1; V gene: TRBV7-2; clone size: -; D gene: -; CDR3 protein: CASSLARGWVNEQFF; CDR3 DNA: TGTGCCAGCAGCTTAGCTCGGGGGTGGGTGAATGAGCAGTTCTTC
J gene: TRBJ2-3; V gene: TRBV5-1; clone size: -; D gene: -; CDR3 protein: CASSLLVGSTDTQYF; CDR3 DNA: TGCGCCAGCAGCTTGTTGGTGGGGAGTACAGATACGCAGTATTTT
J gene: TRBJ2-2; V gene: TRBV2; clone size: -; D gene: -; CDR3 protein: CASIRGRNTGELFF; CDR3 DNA: TGTGCCAGCATCAGGGGCAGGAACACCGGGGAGCTGTTTTTT
J gene: TRBJ2-2; V gene: TRBV5-5; clone size: once; D gene: -; CDR3 protein: CASSLLASGTGELFF; CDR3 DNA: TGTGCCAGCAGCTTGCTAGCGTCGGGCACCGGGGAGCTGTTTTTT
J gene: TRBJ1-2; V gene: TRBV6-1; clone size: -; D gene: -; CDR3 protein: CASWWARGGYTF; CDR3 DNA: TGTGCCAGCTGGTGGGCGAGGGGCGGCTACACCTTC
J gene: TRBJ1-2; V gene: TRBV11-2; clone size: -; D gene: -; CDR3 protein: CASSLDGARVGHTF; CDR3 DNA: TGTGCCAGCAGCTTAGATGGGGCCAGGGTGGGGCACACCTTC
J gene: TRBJ1-4; V gene: TRBV5-1; clone size: -; D gene: -; CDR3 protein: CASSLTGQINEKLFF; CDR3 DNA: TGCGCCAGCAGCTTGACTGGACAGATCAATGAAAAACTGTTTTTT
J gene: TRBJ2-3; V gene: TRBV29-1; clone size: -; D gene: -; CDR3 protein: CSVGALGTDTQYF; CDR3 DNA: TGCAGCGTTGGGGCTCTCGGCACAGATACGCAGTATTTT
J gene: TRBJ2-1; V gene: TRBV2; clone size: -; D gene: TRBD1; CDR3 protein: CASIRGGQGDEQFF; CDR3 DNA: TGTGCCAGCATTCGCGGGGGACAGGGGGACGAGCAGTTCTTC
J gene: TRBJ2-5; V gene: TRBV7-9; clone size: -; D gene: TRBD2; CDR3 protein: CATRASGGQETQYF; CDR3 DNA: TGTGCCACCCGAGCCAGCGGGGGCCAAGAGACCCAGTACTTC